This entry lists 15 T cell receptor beta chains sequenced from one sample in a study of blood T cells in healthy people across ages. PCR was performed a second time for 7 to 11 cycles using a sample-barcoded 5' primer and a J-beta primer mix. TCRdb fed the 5' RACE reads into MiXCR, producing one record per CDR3 protein. This table has about 1.7 million distinct CDR3 sequences, over 25% appearing once. Sequencing was carried out using blood. The receptors were sampled from a woman in her twenties or thirties in good health.

This clonotype has a count of ten or more. The V and J genes are TRBV29-1 and TRBJ2-3; TRBD2 might be the D (7 bases). The length of the CDR3 is 16 residues. Germline lookup yields CDR1 SQVTM and CDR2 ANQGSEA. Trimming removed 6 bases at V and 6 bases at J, with 25 bases between. This CDR3 is CSVRRGRASQKDTQYF. In nucleotides, the CDR3 is TGCAGCGTGCGAAGGGGGAGGGCTTCCCAGAAGGATACGCAGTATTTT.

In its sample, this clonotype was seen a few times. This chain joins TRBV10-3 and TRBJ2-1; TRBD2 is a possible D gene (6 bases). CDR3 length equals 14 residues. Germline CDR1 reads ENHRY; CDR2 reads SYGVKD. With 7 bases removed from V and 9 bases from J, the gap between germline ends came to 19 bases. CDR3 DNA: TGTGCCATCAACTCGGGAGTGTCTCGTAGTGAGCAGTTCTTC. This gives the protein CAINSGVSRSEQFF.

This clonotype has more than one count but fewer than ten. The genes are TRBV10-3 and TRBJ2-3, with TRBD1 matching 7 bases. The CDR3 loop spans 15 amino acids. The ends lost 0 bases at V and 3 bases at J; junction bases unmatched: 3. Germline assignment: CDR1 ENHRY and CDR2 SYGVKD. The CDR3 DNA reads TGTGCCATCAGTGAGTCGACAGGGTTAACAGATACGCAGTATTTT. This sequence encodes CAISESTGLTDTQYF.

This clonotype has only a few counts. V and J are TRBV30 and TRBJ2-3, with D possibly being TRBD1 (5 bases). V was clipped by 4 bases and J by 4 bases, with 12 bases between them. In germline, CDR1 is GTSNPN, CDR2 SVGIG (reference sequence). This CDR3 comprises 13 residues. The CDR3 bases are TGTGCCTGGACCTTCGACAGATCAGATACGCAGTATTTT. Translated, it gives CAWTFDRSDTQYF. Combining the CDR3 with reference TRBV30 and TRBJ2-3 gives the whole variable domain SQTIHQWPATLVQPVGSPLSLECTVEGTSNPNLYWYRQAAGRGLQLLFYSVGIGQISSEVPQNLSASRPQDRQFILSSKKLLLSDSGFYLCAWTFDRSDTQYFGPGTRLTVL.

This clonotype was seen only a few times. The chain has TRBV12-5 and TRBJ2-1, with 8 bases matching TRBD2. This CDR3 is built from 15 residues. Per the germline V gene, CDR1 is LGHNT and CDR2 is FRNRAP. Germline trimming cut 4 bases from V and 4 bases from J; bases unmatched to any gene: 6. The CDR3 sequence: CASGSRTSPYNEQFF. CDR3 coding DNA: TGTGCTAGTGGTTCACGGACTAGCCCTTACAATGAGCAGTTCTTC.

The chain has TRBV10-3 and TRBJ1-1; no firm D call. This CDR3 is 15 amino acids long. Trimming took 3 bases from V and 1 from J, leaving 12 bases between them. Per germline, CDR1 ENHRY and CDR2 SYGVKD. The CDR3 spells CAISEGPLTNTEAFF. Here the CDR3 DNA reads TGTGCCATCAGTGAAGGCCCACTTACGAACACTGAAGCTTTCTTT.

This clonotype appeared a few times. The rearrangement uses TRBV7-9 and TRBJ2-1, with 10 bases fitting TRBD2. V gave up 5 bases and J gave up 4 bases; unmatched junction bases: 5. Germline values: CDR1 SEHNR, CDR2 FQNEAQ (reference sequence). The CDR3 consists of 15 residues. DNA of the CDR3: TGTGCCAGCAGCGAAGGGACTAGCGCATACAATGAGCAGTTCTTC. Amino acids: CASSEGTSAYNEQFF. The full variable domain, completed using reference TRBV7-9 and TRBJ2-1, is DTGVSQNPRHKITKRGQNVTFRCDPISEHNRLYWYRQTLGQGPEFLTYFQNEAQLEKSRLLSDRFSAERPKGSFSTLEIQRTEQGDSAMYLCASSEGTSAYNEQFFGPGTRLTVL.

The chain combines TRBV18 with TRBJ2-1, with 11 bases lining up with TRBD2. Germline lookup yields CDR1 KGHSH and CDR2 LQKENI. V lost 4 bases to trimming and J lost 5 bases; unmatched junction nucleotides: 7. The CDR3 consists of 16 residues. CDR3 loop: CASSLKTSGTHNEQFF. The DNA of the CDR3 is TGTGCCAGCTCACTGAAGACTAGCGGGACTCACAATGAGCAGTTCTTC.

This clonotype occurred a few times. V gene TRBV12-3 or TRBV12-4 combines with J gene TRBJ1-6, with TRBD1 as a possible D gene (6 bases). Trimming removed 6 bases at V and 9 bases at J, with 15 bases between. This CDR3 region has 14 residues. In nucleotides, the CDR3 is TGTGCCAGCAGCGCCACAGGGAGTGGTTCACCCCTCCACTTT. Its protein product is CASSATGSGSPLHF.

This clonotype was seen only a few times. This sequence joins TRBV29-1 and TRBJ2-1; unclear D gene. Per germline, CDR1 SQVTM and CDR2 ANQGSEA. The CDR3 runs to 14 residues. Trimming removed 3 bases from V and 4 bases from J, with 13 bases in between. The CDR3: CSVDASSLYNEQFF. DNA for the CDR3: TGCAGCGTTGACGCCAGCTCGTTGTACAATGAGCAGTTCTTC.

The chain couples TRBV5-1 to TRBJ1-2; unclear D gene. V was pared by 5 bases and J by 10 bases, with 15 bases between. Germline loops: CDR1 SGHRS, CDR2 YFSETQ. The CDR3 has 12 residues. The CDR3 region has the DNA TGCGCCAGCAGAAGTGAAGCGGGTGACTACACCTTC. This encodes CASRSEAGDYTF.

Ten or more counts support this clonotype. The chain uses TRBV21-1 and TRBJ2-5; TRBD1 is the table's D call, not checked against the DNA. TRBV21-1 represents a pseudogene. CDR3 length: 13 amino acids. This CDR3 is CASSTRDLETQYF. The DNA for the CDR3 is TGTGCCAGCAGCACCCGGGACCTCGAGACCCAGTACTTC.

The chain employs TRBV20-1 and TRBJ1-1, with a tentative D call TRBD1 (6 bases). Germline V gene lookup returns CDR1 DFQATT and CDR2 SNEGSKA (reference sequence). CDR3 size: 14 residues. Trimming left V 6 bases short and J 2 bases short, with 16 bases between. The DNA for the CDR3 is TGCAGTGCCCCACCGATGGACAGTAACACTGAAGCTTTCTTT. This gives the protein CSAPPMDSNTEAFF.

The chain links TRBV20-1 to TRBJ2-7; maybe TRBD2 (6 bases). The V gene's germline CDR1 is DFQATT and CDR2 SNEGSKA (reference sequence). Deletions cut 3 bases from V and 6 bases from J, with 15 bases between. This CDR3 has 13 residues. The CDR3 nucleotides are TGCAGTGCTAGGGGCGGGGAGTCGGCCGAGCAGTACTTC. Translation: CSARGGESAEQYF.

There are many counts of this clonotype. V usage is TRBV5-1 and J usage is TRBJ1-1, with TRBD1 matching 9 bases. V shed 4 bases and J 2 bases; nucleotides not matched to a gene: 3. The CDR3 is 14 residues long. From germline, CDR1 is SGHRS and CDR2 YFSETQ. The CDR3 sequence: CASSRTGVNTEAFF. The CDR3 DNA sequence: TGCGCCAGCAGCCGGACAGGGGTCAACACTGAAGCTTTCTTT. The variable domain in full, completed from reference TRBV5-1 and TRBJ1-1, reads KAGVTQTPRYLIKTRGQQVTLSCSPISGHRSVSWYQQTPGQGLQFLFEYFSETQRNKGNFPGRFSGRQFSNSRSEMNVSTLELGDSALYLCASSRTGVNTEAFFGQGTRLTVV.